The present T cell receptor beta chain was sequenced within a study of blood T cells in healthy people across ages. A J-beta primer mix and a sample-barcoded 5' primer were used in a second PCR of about 6 to 12 cycles. Each cDNA molecule was tagged by a template-switch adaptor with 12 random nucleotides. TCRdb passed the 5' RACE reads through MiXCR, listing each CDR3 protein once. The repertoire holds hundreds of thousands of distinct CDR3 sequences, under 25% seen once, with 3.5% to 4% in the top ten. Trimming took 0 bases from V and 1 from J, leaving 15 bases between them. The CDR3 length is 16 residues. CDR1 and CDR2 (germline): DFQATT, SNEGSKA (reference sequence).

The TCR originated in a man aged 65 to 79 in good health. The sequencing sample was made of blood. This chain uses TRBV20-1 with TRBJ2-5, with TRBD2 as a possible D gene (5 bases). The CDR3 region has the DNA TGCAGTGCTAGAGATCCCGGTGCGGGCAGCCAAGAGACCCAGTACTTC. Translating gives CSARDPGAGSQETQYF.